Listed here are 2 T cell receptor beta chains from one sample, sequenced in a study of blood T cell repertoires in COVID-19. Profiling relied on immunoSEQ multiplex PCR, and the TCRdb table lists in-frame clones only, not all of them. The sample lists over 140,000 clones, roughly 80% occurring once. The sequencing sample was made of peripheral blood. Every receptor here comes from a woman aged 45-60 years with active or convalescent COVID-19.

This chain joins TRBV9 and TRBJ2-3; 14 bases map to TRBD2. Germline-derived CDR1 and CDR2 are SGDLS and YYNGEE. V gave up 0 bases and J gave up 3 bases; unmatched junction bases: 3. This CDR3 contains 17 residues. The CDR3 reads CASSVGLAGGLTDTQYF. The CDR3 DNA follows: TGTGCCAGCAGCGTAGGACTAGCGGGGGGGCTGACAGATACGCAGTATTTT.

The rearrangement uses TRBV5-3 and TRBJ1-6, with D perhaps matching TRBD1 (5 bases). TRBV5-3 falls under the ORF class, with uncertain function. Trimming pared 0 bases from V and 4 bases from J, leaving 17 bases between. The CDR3 sequence is 18 residues long. In nucleotides, the CDR3 is TGTGCCAGAAGCTTGGAGCGGGAGAGTCCAGGGTATAATTCACCCCTCCACTTT. It translates to CARSLERESPGYNSPLHF.